This T cell receptor beta chain was profiled in a study of PD-L1 blockade in urothelial cancer. The CDR3 sequence is 13 residues long. The germline V and J ends were trimmed by 0 bases and 7 bases, with 10 bases remaining between them. Germline-derived CDR1 and CDR2 are ENHRY and SYGVKD. Time point: pretreatment peripheral blood. Sampling of each patient yielded between 1 and 8 specimens, collected pretreatment and on-treatment. Synthetic spike-ins, TCR analog templates, were added into each PCR. The repertoire was sequenced with immunoSEQ multiplex PCR; TCRdb's copy has only in-frame clones and lacks some. Among about 43,000 clones listed, more than 75% were seen once. This clone was found once.

The V and J genes are TRBV10-3 and TRBJ2-7; D possibly corresponds to TRBD2 (5 bases). This receptor was obtained from a man in his sixties with urothelial cancer. This specimen was PBMCs, taken around atezolizumab (anti-PD-L1) treatment. CDR3 bases: TGTGCCATCAGTGAGTCGAGAGGGAAAGAGCAGTACTTC. Residues: CAISESRGKEQYF.